This T cell receptor beta chain was captured by sequencing in a study of blood T cell repertoires in COVID-19. Methods used by the authors: For nucleated cells, counts were estimated from reference gene primer amplification. Sequencing used immunoSEQ multiplex PCR; TCRdb keeps in-frame clones, though not all of them. That table supplies the V and J calls and clone size; D and trimming were determined from the DNA. The sample includes 97,000 or so clones, approximately 92% of them seen just once. This clone has more than one count but fewer than ten. The CDR3 has 14 residues. This chain links TRBV12-1 with TRBJ2-1; the table assigns TRBD1, which was not confirmed against the DNA. TRBV12-1 is tagged as a pseudogene. The sample consisted of peripheral blood. This clonotype was sampled from a man between 18 and 35 years old with acute or convalescent COVID-19. The CDR3 region is CASSGGGLYNEQFF. DNA of the CDR3: TGTGCCAGCAGTGGTGGGGGCCTTTACAATGAGCAGTTCTTC.